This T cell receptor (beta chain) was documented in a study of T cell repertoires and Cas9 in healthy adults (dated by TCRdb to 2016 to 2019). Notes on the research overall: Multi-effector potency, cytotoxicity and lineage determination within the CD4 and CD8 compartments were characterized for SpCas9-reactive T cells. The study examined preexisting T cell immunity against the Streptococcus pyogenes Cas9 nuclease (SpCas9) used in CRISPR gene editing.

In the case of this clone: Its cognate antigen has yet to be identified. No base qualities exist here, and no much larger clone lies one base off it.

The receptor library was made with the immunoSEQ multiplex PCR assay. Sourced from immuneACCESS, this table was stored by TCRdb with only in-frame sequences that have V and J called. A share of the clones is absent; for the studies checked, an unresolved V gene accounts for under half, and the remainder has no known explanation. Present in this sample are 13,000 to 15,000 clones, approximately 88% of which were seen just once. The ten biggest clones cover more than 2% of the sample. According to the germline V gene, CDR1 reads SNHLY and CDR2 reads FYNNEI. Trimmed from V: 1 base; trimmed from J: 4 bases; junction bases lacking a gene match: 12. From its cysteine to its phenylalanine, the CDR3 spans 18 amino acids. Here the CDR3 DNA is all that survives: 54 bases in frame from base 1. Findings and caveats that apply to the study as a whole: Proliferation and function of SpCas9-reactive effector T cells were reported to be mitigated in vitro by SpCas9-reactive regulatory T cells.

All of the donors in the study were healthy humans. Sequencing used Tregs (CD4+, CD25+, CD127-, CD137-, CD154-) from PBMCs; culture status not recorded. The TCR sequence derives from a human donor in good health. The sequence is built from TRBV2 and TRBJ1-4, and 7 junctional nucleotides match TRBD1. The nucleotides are TGTGCCAGCAGTGAAGTAGGGAGGAAGACAGGGCTTAATGAAAAACTGTTTTTT. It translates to CASSEVGRKTGLNEKLFF.